This T cell receptor (beta chain) was sequenced for a study of cytomegalovirus exposure and HLA in healthy donors. The CDR3 is made up of 12 amino acids. CDR1 and CDR2 (germline): MNHNS, SASEGT. V lost 7 bases to trimming and J lost 11 bases, with 17 bases between them. Vbeta (60) and Jbeta (13) primers were used in the PCR. The assay was immunoSEQ multiplex PCR, and TCRdb's table has in-frame clones only and misses some. The profile shows over 100,000 clones, about 86% of them singletons. This chain links TRBV6-1 with TRBJ2-5; a possible D gene is TRBD2 (6 bases). This receptor was identified in a woman aged 25 to 39 in good health and CMV-seronegative. What was sequenced was PBMCs. CDR3 residues: CASTHPFGGQYF. CDR3 in DNA: TGTGCCAGCACCCACCCGTTCGGAGGGCAGTACTTC.